Each of the 2 T cell receptor beta chains below was sequenced from the same sample in a study of blood T cell repertoires in COVID-19. Profiling relied on immunoSEQ multiplex PCR, and the TCRdb table lists in-frame clones only, not all of them. The sample yields roughly 120,000 clones, about 80% seen once. The sequencing input was peripheral blood. These receptors originate from a man between 70 and 80 years old with active or convalescent COVID-19.

The chain combines TRBV5-1 with TRBJ1-4; possible D gene TRBD1, 5 bases. Trimming took off 4 bases at V and 1 base at J, with 11 bases between the two ends. Germline V gives CDR1 SGHRS, CDR2 YFSETQ. This CDR3 spans 15 amino acids. The CDR3 reads CASSPSGETNEKLFF. The DNA for the CDR3 is TGCGCCAGCAGCCCCTCGGGGGAAACTAATGAAAAACTGTTTTTT.

The chain is built from TRBV21-1 and TRBJ1-4. TRBV21-1 constitutes a pseudogene. The CDR3 totals 14 residues. In nucleotides, the CDR3 is TGTGCCAGCAGCTCCGGGAGGACTAATGAAAAACTGTTTTTT. It specifies CASSSGRTNEKLFF.